Listed below are T cell receptor beta chains from one sample, sequenced in a study of CD8 T cells in Susac syndrome. One entry per CDR3 protein, called by TCRdb with MiXCR from the immunoSEQ multiplex PCR reads. The sample includes fewer than 350,000 distinct CDR3 sequences, 70% to 90% seen only once; the top ten take roughly 0.17%. The specimen was CD8+ T cells from PBMCs. Receptors were obtained from a human donor with multiple sclerosis. The conserved cysteine and the conserved F or W are not part of the CDR3 here. The order of the fields is D gene, V gene, CDR3 protein. A D gene is named only where the DNA matches it firmly.

D gene: NA
V gene: TRBV5-5
CDR3 protein: ASSSPGGNIQY

D gene: TRBD1
V gene: TRBV15
CDR3 protein: ATSRGTGDREQY

D gene: NA
V gene: TRBV7-9
CDR3 protein: ASSLERTQETQY

D gene: NA
V gene: TRBV6-2/TRBV6-3
CDR3 protein: ASNEGVTEAF

D gene: NA
V gene: TRBV20-1
CDR3 protein: SARTTTQPWEF

D gene: NA
V gene: TRBV25-1
CDR3 protein: ASDIGTEPQY

D gene: NA
V gene: TRBV30
CDR3 protein: AWAPGDGRGYT

D gene: NA
V gene: TRBV28
CDR3 protein: ASSFTEGGNTIY

D gene: TRBD2
V gene: TRBV20-1
CDR3 protein: SARNRSGGALDTQY

D gene: NA
V gene: TRBV12-3/TRBV12-4
CDR3 protein: ASSLIGNTDTQY

D gene: NA
V gene: TRBV19
CDR3 protein: ASMYGDTQY

D gene: TRBD2
V gene: TRBV14
CDR3 protein: ASSPVGGGPWNEQF

D gene: NA
V gene: TRBV6-5
CDR3 protein: ASSYSSREPLIDSQY

D gene: NA
V gene: TRBV30
CDR3 protein: AWSVRNRYYEQY

D gene: NA
V gene: TRBV19
CDR3 protein: ASSYTDRGTEAF

D gene: NA
V gene: TRBV6-4
CDR3 protein: ASSELDTGELF

D gene: NA
V gene: TRBV5-1
CDR3 protein: ASSLEVGGDNQPQH

D gene: NA
V gene: TRBV18
CDR3 protein: ASSPVGKNEQF

D gene: TRBD1
V gene: TRBV28
CDR3 protein: ASSFDGQVVVRKNIQY

D gene: NA
V gene: TRBV30
CDR3 protein: AWSVSRRAGGTEAF

D gene: NA
V gene: TRBV7-8
CDR3 protein: ASTASGMGNQPQH

D gene: NA
V gene: TRBV9
CDR3 protein: ASSVETSLLGELF

D gene: TRBD2
V gene: TRBV7-2
CDR3 protein: ASSLDPTSGGRRRETQY

D gene: NA
V gene: TRBV4-1
CDR3 protein: ASSQVDGDYEQY

D gene: NA
V gene: TRBV20-1
CDR3 protein: SAPQGPSNTGELF

D gene: NA
V gene: TRBV29-1
CDR3 protein: SVDVIGETQY

D gene: NA
V gene: TRBV30
CDR3 protein: AWGSYNEQF

D gene: TRBD2
V gene: TRBV27
CDR3 protein: ASRPPGLAFHEQY

D gene: TRBD2
V gene: TRBV27
CDR3 protein: ASSFGSGGETQY

D gene: NA
V gene: TRBV20-1
CDR3 protein: SAREEYSYNEQF

D gene: TRBD2
V gene: TRBV11-1
CDR3 protein: ASSILADYYTDTQY

D gene: NA
V gene: TRBV29-1
CDR3 protein: SVKIQPLENIQY

D gene: NA
V gene: TRBV6-1
CDR3 protein: ASSETTYTEAF

D gene: NA
V gene: TRBV4-3
CDR3 protein: ASDKAEKLF

D gene: NA
V gene: TRBV11-3
CDR3 protein: ASSSQTPGGEQY

D gene: NA
V gene: TRBV27
CDR3 protein: ASSLVGGGDRTNQPQH

D gene: TRBD2
V gene: TRBV27
CDR3 protein: ASSLWAGAGTSGRGLNEQF

D gene: TRBD2
V gene: TRBV7-8
CDR3 protein: ASSFTGTNEQY

D gene: NA
V gene: TRBV5-4
CDR3 protein: ASSYNLDQFEEGGADYNEQF

D gene: TRBD2
V gene: TRBV19
CDR3 protein: ASSPSLTSVSAFSSYEQY

D gene: NA
V gene: TRBV29-1
CDR3 protein: SVEDWASRGHNEQF

D gene: NA
V gene: TRBV7-9
CDR3 protein: ASSLEFTDTQY

D gene: NA
V gene: TRBV20-1
CDR3 protein: SARVSTVNTEAF

D gene: TRBD2
V gene: TRBV30
CDR3 protein: AWSGGLADSLSSYNEQF

D gene: NA
V gene: TRBV19
CDR3 protein: ASSIDLGGDQPQH

D gene: TRBD2
V gene: TRBV5-6
CDR3 protein: ASSFSSGSSYEQY

D gene: NA
V gene: TRBV7-8
CDR3 protein: ASSYLAYPNEKLF

D gene: NA
V gene: TRBV5-4
CDR3 protein: ASSLWAEAQDTQY

D gene: NA
V gene: TRBV21-1
CDR3 protein: ASSKTGVDYGYT